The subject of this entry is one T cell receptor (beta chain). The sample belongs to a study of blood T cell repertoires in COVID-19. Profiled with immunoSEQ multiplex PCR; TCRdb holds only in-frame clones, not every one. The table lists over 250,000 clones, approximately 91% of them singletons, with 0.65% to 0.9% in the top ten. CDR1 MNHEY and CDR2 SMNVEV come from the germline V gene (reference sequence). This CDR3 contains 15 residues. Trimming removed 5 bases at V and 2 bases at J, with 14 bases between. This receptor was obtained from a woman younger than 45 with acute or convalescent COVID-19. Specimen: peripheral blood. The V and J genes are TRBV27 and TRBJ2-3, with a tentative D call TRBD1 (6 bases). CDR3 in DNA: TGTGCCAGCAGTCCTTTGGACAGCTACACAGATACGCAGTATTTT. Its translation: CASSPLDSYTDTQYF.